The entry below describes one T cell receptor beta chain. Its antigen is currently unknown. TCRdb keeps only in-frame clones here, not all; method: immunoSEQ multiplex PCR. The sample yields roughly 160,000 clones, about nine tenths seen once. This sample stems from a study of T cell responses to AZD1222 COVID-19 vaccine. General study points: Unmutated regions of variants are reportedly targeted by nearly half of spike-specific TCRs.

This CDR3 is 13 amino acids long. The ends lost 5 bases at V and 1 base at J; junction bases unmatched: 4. Germline lookup yields CDR1 SQVTM and CDR2 ANQGSEA. This receptor was taken from an adult in good health. The source was peripheral blood, collected on day 0 of AZD1222 vaccination. The J gene is TRBJ1-1, the V gene TRBV29-1, with 7 bases aligning to TRBD1. The CDR3 protein is CSVKQGTNTEAFF. CDR3 DNA: TGCAGCGTTAAACAGGGGACGAACACTGAAGCTTTCTTT.